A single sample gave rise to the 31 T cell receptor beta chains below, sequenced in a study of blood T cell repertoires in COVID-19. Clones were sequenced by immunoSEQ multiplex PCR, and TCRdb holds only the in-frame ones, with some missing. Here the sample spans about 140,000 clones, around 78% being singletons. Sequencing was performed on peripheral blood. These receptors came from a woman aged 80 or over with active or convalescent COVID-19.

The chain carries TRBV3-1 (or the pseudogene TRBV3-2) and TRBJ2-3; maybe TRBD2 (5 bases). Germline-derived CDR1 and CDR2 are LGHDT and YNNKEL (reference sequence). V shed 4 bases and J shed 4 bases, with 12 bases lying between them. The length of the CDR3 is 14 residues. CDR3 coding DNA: TGTGCCAGCAGCCCCCTTCGGGGTGCAGATACGCAGTATTTT. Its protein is CASSPLRGADTQYF.

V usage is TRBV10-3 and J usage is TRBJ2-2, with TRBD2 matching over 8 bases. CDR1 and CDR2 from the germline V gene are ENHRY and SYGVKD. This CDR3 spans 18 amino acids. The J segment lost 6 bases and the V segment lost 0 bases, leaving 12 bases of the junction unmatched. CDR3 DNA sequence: TGTGCCATCAGTGAGTCGGGGCGGGTAGCGGGGACACCCGGGGAGCTGTTTTTT. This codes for CAISESGRVAGTPGELFF.

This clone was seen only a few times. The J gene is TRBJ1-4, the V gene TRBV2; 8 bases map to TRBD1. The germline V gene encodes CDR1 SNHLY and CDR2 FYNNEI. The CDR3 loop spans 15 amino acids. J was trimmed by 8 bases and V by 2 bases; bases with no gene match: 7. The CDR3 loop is CASSEYDRGLEKLFF. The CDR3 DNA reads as TGTGCCAGCAGTGAATACGACAGGGGTTTGGAAAAACTGTTTTTT. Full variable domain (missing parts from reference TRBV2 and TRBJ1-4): EPEVTQTPSHQVTQMGQEVILRCVPISNHLYFYWYRQILGQKVEFLVSFYNNEISEKSEIFDDQFSVERPDGSNFTLKIRSTKLEDSAMYFCASSEYDRGLEKLFFGSGTQLSVL.

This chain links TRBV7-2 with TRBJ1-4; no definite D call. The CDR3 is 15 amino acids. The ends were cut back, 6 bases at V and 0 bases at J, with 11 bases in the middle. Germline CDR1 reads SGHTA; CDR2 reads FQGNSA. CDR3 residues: CASRHGAATNEKLFF. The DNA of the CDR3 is TGTGCCAGCAGACATGGAGCTGCAACTAATGAAAAACTGTTTTTT.

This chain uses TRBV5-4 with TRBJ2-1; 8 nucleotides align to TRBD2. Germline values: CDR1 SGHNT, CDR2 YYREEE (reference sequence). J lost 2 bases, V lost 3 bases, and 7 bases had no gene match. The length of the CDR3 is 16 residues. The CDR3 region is CASSSGGSGAYNEQFF. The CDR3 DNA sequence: TGTGCCAGCAGCTCCGGTGGTAGCGGGGCCTACAATGAGCAGTTCTTC.

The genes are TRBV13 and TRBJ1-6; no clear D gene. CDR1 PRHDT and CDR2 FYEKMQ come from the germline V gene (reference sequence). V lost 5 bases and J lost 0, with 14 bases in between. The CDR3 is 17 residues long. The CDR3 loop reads CASSPRLASSYNSPLHF. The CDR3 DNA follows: TGTGCCAGCAGCCCTCGGTTAGCAAGCTCCTATAATTCACCCCTCCACTTT.

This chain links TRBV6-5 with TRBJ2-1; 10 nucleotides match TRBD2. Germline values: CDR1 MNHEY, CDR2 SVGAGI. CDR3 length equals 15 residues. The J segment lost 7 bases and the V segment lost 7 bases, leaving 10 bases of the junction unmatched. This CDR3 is CASTYSGGILNEQFF. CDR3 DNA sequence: TGTGCCAGCACTTATAGCGGGGGGATTTTGAATGAGCAGTTCTTC.

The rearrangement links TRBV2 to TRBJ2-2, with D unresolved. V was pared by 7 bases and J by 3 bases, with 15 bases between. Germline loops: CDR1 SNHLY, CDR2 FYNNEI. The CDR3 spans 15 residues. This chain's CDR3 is CASTPLAGDTGELFF. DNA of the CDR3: TGTGCCAGCACCCCCCTGGCAGGCGACACCGGGGAGCTGTTTTTT.

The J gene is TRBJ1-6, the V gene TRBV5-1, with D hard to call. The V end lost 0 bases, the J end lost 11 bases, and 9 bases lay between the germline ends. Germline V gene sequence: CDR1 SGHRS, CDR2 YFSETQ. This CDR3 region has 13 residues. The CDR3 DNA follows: TGCGCCAGCAGCTTGGTGGCCCAAGCACCCCTCCACTTT. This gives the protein CASSLVAQAPLHF. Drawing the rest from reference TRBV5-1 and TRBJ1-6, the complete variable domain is KAGVTQTPRYLIKTRGQQVTLSCSPISGHRSVSWYQQTPGQGLQFLFEYFSETQRNKGNFPGRFSGRQFSNSRSEMNVSTLELGDSALYLCASSLVAQAPLHFGNGTRLTVT.

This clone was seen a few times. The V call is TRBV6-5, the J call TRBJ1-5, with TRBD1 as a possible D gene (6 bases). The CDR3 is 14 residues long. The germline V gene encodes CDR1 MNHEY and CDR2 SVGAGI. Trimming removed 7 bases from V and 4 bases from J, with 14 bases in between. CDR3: CASIVGASNQPQHF. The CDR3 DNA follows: TGTGCCAGCATCGTGGGGGCTTCGAATCAGCCCCAGCATTTT.

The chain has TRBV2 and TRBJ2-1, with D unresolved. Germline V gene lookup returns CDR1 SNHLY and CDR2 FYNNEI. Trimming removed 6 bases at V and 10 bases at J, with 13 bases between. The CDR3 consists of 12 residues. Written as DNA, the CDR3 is TGTGCCAGCAGAACCCTTAGAGTAGAGCAGTTCTTC. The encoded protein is CASRTLRVEQFF.

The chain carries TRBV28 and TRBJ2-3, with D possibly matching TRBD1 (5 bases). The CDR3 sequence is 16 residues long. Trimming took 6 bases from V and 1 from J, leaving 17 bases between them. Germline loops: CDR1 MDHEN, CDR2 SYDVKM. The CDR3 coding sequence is TGTGCCAGCAGCTTTGCCAGGGTGAGCGGCACAGATACGCAGTATTTT. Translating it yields CASSFARVSGTDTQYF.

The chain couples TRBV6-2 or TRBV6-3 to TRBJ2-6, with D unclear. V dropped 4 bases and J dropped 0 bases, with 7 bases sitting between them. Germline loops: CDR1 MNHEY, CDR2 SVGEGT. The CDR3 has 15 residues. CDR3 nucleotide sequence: TGTGCCAGCAGTTTTCGAGTCTCTGGGGCCAACGTCCTGACTTTC. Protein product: CASSFRVSGANVLTF.

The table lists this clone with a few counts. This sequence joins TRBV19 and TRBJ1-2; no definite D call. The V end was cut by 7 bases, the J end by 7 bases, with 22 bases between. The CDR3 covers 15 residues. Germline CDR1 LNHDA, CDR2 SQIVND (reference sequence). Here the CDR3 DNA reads TGTGCCAGTAACCCGGGAGCTAGTCCTAACCCTGGCTACACCTTC. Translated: CASNPGASPNPGYTF.

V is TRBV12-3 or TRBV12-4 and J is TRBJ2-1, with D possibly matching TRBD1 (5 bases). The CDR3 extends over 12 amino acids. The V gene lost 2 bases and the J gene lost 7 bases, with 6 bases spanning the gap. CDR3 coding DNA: TGTGCCAGCAGTTTAAAGGGGAATGAGCAGTTCTTC. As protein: CASSLKGNEQFF.

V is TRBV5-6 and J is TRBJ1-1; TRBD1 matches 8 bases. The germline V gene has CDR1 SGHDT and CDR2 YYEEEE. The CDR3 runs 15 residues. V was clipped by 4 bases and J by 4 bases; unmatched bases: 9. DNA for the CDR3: TGTGCCAGCAGCCCGTTACAGGGGGTCTCCACTGAAGCTTTCTTT. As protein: CASSPLQGVSTEAFF.

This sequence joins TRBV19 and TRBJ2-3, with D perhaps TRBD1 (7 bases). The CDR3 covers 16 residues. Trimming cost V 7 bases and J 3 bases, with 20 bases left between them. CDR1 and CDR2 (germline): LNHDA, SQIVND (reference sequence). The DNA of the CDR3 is TGTGCCAGTAACCCAGGGGGGTCCGAGTTTACAGATACGCAGTATTTT. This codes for CASNPGGSEFTDTQYF.

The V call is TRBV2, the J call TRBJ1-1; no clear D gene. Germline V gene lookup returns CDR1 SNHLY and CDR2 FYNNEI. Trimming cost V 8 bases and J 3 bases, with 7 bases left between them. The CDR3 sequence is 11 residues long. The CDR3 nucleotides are TGTGCCAGCCGGGTGCACACTGAAGCTTTCTTT. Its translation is CASRVHTEAFF.

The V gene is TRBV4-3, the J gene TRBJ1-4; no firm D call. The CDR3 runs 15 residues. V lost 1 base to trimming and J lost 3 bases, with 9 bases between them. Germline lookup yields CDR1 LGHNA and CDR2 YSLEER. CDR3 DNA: TGCGCCAGCAGCCAAGGTACATCACCTAATGAAAAACTGTTTTTT. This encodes CASSQGTSPNEKLFF.

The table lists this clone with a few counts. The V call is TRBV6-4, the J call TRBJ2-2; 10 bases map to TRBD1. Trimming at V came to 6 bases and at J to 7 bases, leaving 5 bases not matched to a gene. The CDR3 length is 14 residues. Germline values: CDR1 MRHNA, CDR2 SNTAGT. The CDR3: CASSVTGGLGELFF. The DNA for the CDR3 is TGTGCCAGCAGCGTGACAGGGGGCCTCGGGGAGCTGTTTTTT.

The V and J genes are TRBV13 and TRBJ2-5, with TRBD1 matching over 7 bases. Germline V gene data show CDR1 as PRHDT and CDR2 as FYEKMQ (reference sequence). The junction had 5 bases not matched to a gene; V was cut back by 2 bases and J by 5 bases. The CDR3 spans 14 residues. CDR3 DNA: TGTGCCAGCAGCTTATGGACAGGTAGTGAGACCCAGTACTTC. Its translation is CASSLWTGSETQYF. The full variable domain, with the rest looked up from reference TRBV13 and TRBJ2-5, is AAGVIQSPRHLIKEKRETATLKCYPIPRHDTVYWYQQGPGQDPQFLISFYEKMQSDKGSIPDRFSAQQFSDYHSELNMSSLELGDSALYFCASSLWTGSETQYFGPGTRLLVL.

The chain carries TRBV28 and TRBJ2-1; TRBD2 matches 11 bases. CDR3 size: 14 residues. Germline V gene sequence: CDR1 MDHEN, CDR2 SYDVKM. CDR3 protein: CATEGLAAYNEQFF. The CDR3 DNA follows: TGTGCGACGGAGGGACTAGCGGCCTACAATGAGCAGTTCTTC.

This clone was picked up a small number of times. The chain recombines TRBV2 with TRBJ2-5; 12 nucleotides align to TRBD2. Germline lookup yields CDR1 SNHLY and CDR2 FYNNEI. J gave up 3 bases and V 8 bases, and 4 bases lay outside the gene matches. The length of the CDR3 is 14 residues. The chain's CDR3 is CASPLAGGEETQYF. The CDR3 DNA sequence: TGTGCCAGCCCCCTAGCGGGGGGGGAAGAGACCCAGTACTTC.

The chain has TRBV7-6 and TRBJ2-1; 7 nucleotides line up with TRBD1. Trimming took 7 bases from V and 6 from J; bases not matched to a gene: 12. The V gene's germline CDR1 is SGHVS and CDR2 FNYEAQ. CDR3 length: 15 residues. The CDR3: CASTLSGTVVNEQFF. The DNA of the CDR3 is TGTGCCAGCACCTTGTCCGGGACAGTCGTCAATGAGCAGTTCTTC. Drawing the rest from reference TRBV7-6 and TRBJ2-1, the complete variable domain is GAGVSQSPRYKVTKRGQDVALRCDPISGHVSLYWYRQALGQGPEFLTYFNYEAQQDKSGLPNDRFSAERPEGSISTLTIQRTEQRDSAMYRCASTLSGTVVNEQFFGPGTRLTVL.

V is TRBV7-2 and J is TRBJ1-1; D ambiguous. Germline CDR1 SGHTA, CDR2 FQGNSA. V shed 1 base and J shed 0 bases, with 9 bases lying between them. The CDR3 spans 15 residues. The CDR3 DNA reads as TGTGCCAGCAGCTTAGTTTCGCAGATGAACACTGAAGCTTTCTTT. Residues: CASSLVSQMNTEAFF.

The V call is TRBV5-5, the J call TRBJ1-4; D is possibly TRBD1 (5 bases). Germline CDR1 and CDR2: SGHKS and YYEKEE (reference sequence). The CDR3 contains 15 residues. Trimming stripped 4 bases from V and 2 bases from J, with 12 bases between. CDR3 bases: TGTGCCAGCAGCGACCTCGGGGGTACTAATGAAAAACTGTTTTTT. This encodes CASSDLGGTNEKLFF.

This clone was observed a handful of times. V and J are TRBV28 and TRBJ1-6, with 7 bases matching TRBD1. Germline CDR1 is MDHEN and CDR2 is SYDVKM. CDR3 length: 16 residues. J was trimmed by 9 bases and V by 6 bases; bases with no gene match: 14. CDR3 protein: CASRPITYRGGSPLHF. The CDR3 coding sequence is TGTGCCAGCAGGCCCATCACATACAGGGGAGGTTCACCCCTCCACTTT. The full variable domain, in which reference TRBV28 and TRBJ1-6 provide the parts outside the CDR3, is DVKVTQSSRYLVKRTGEKVFLECVQDMDHENMFWYRQDPGLGLRLIYFSYDVKMKEKGDIPEGYSVSREKKERFSLILESASTNQTSMYLCASRPITYRGGSPLHFGNGTRLTVT.

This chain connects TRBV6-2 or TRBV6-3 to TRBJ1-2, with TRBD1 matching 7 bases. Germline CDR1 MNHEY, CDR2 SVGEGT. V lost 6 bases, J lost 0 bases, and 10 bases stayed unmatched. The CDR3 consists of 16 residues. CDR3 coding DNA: TGTGCCAGCAGCCCGATCCGGGACAGTACTAACTATGGCTACACCTTC. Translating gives CASSPIRDSTNYGYTF.

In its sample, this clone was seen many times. CDR3 in amino acids: CSASDPGQDNQPQHF. The CDR3 coding sequence is TGCAGTGCGAGTGACCCCGGACAGGACAATCAGCCCCAGCATTTT. The V gene is TRBV20-1, the J gene TRBJ1-5, with 7 bases identical to TRBD1. Losses at the gene ends were 6 bases for V and 3 bases for J; bases not matched to a gene: 11. Germline lookup yields CDR1 DFQATT and CDR2 SNEGSKA (reference sequence). The CDR3 is made up of 15 amino acids.

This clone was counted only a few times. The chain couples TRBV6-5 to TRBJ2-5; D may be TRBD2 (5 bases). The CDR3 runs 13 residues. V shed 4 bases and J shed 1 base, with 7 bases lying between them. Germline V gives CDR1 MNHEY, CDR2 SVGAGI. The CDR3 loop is CASSWTSQETQYF. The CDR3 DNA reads TGTGCCAGCAGTTGGACTTCCCAAGAGACCCAGTACTTC.

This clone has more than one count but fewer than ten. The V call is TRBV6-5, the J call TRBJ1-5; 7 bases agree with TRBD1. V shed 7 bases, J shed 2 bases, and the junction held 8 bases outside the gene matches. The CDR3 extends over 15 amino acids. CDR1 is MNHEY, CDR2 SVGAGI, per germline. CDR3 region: CASTTGVYGNQPQHF. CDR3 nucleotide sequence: TGTGCCAGCACCACAGGGGTCTACGGCAATCAGCCCCAGCATTTT.